This TCR beta chain is drawn from a study of beta chain features in type 1 diabetes. Study background: Age, gender and cell yields were alike across patients and healthy donors. General study points: The study found fewer insertions and more deletions at VDJ junctions in type 1 diabetes patients. No resolution was reached here on whether HLA type influences TCRB rearrangement.

The CDR3 consists of 15 residues. Germline trimming cut 5 bases from V and 3 bases from J; bases unmatched to any gene: 3. Germline V lookup: CDR1 SGHAT, CDR2 FQNNGV. Expressed TCRB transcripts were sequenced after all isolated RNA was converted to cDNA. It was found that naive, central memory and regulatory T cell samples averaged about 3.4 million reads. Only in-frame clones appear in the TCRdb table, and some are missing; sequencing was by immunoSEQ multiplex PCR. The sample shows 900,000 or so clones, about 17% of them seen only once. As to this clone: What it recognizes is unknown. The same CDR3 can be traced to other DNA sequences in this sample.

The material sequenced was naive CD4+ T cells from blood. The origin of this receptor is a young woman in good health. The chain has TRBV11-2 and TRBJ2-1, with 11 bases matching TRBD2. The CDR3 is CASSPTSGSYNEQFF. The CDR3 DNA follows: TGTGCCAGCAGCCCTACTAGCGGGAGCTACAATGAGCAGTTCTTC.